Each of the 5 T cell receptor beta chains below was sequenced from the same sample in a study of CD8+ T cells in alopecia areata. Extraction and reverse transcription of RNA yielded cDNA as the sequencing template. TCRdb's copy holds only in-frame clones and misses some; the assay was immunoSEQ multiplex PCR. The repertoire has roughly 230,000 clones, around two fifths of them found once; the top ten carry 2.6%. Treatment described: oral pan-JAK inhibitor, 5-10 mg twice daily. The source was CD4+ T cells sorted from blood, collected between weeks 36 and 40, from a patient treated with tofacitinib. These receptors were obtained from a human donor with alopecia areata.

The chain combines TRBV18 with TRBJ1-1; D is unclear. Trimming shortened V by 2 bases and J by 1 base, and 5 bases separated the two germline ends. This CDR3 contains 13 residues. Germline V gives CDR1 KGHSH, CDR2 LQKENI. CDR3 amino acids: CASSPSANTEAFF. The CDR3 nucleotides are TGTGCCAGCTCACCAAGTGCGAACACTGAAGCTTTCTTT.

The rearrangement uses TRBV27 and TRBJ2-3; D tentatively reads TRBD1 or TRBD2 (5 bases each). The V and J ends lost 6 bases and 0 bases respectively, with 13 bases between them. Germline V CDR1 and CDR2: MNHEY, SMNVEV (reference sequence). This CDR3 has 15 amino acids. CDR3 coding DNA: TGTGCCAGCAGCAGAGGGGCGGGCAGCACAGATACGCAGTATTTT. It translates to CASSRGAGSTDTQYF.

This CDR3 is CSVAVSANEQFF. CDR3 in DNA: TGCAGCGTTGCAGTAAGTGCCAATGAGCAGTTCTTC. The rearrangement links TRBV29-1 to TRBJ2-1; the D is unclear. Trimming pared 4 bases from V and 6 bases from J, leaving 10 bases between. The CDR3 runs 12 residues. Germline V gene data show CDR1 as SQVTM and CDR2 as ANQGSEA.

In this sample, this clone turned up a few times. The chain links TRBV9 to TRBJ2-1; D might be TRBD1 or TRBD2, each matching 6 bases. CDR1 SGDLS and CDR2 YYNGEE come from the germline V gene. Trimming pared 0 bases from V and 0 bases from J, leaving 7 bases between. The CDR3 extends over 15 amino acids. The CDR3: CASSVEGGSYNEQFF. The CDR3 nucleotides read TGTGCCAGCAGCGTAGAGGGGGGCTCCTACAATGAGCAGTTCTTC.

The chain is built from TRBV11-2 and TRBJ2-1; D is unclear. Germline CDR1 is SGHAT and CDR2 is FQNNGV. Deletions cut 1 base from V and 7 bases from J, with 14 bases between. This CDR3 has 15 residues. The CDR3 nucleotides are TGTGCCAGCAGCTTAGCCGGAGCCGGTGTGAATGAGCAGTTCTTC. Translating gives CASSLAGAGVNEQFF.